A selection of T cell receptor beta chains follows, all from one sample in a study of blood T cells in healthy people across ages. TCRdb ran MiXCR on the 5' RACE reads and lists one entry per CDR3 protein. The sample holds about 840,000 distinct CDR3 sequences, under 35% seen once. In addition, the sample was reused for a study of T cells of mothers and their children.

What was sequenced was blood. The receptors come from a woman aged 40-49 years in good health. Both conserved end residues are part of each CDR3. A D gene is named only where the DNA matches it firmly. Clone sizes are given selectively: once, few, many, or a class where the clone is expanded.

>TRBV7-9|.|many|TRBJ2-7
TGTGCCAGCAGCAGACGGGACGGGTCCTACGAGCAGTACTTC
CASSRRDGSYEQYF
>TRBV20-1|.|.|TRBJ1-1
TGCAGTGCTAGAGATCGATCAGGGGCAACTGAAGCTTTCTTT
CSARDRSGATEAFF
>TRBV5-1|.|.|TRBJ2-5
TGCGCCAGCAGCTTGGAAAGCCTGACGGGGGAGACCCAGTACTTC
CASSLESLTGETQYF
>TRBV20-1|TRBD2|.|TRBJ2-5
TGCAGTGCTCGACTAGCGGGAGGGTCGAGAGAGACCCAGTACTTC
CSARLAGGSRETQYF
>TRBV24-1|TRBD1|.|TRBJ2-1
TGTGCCACCAGTGATTTGGGGGTAGGGACAGGGAACAATGAGCAGTTCTTC
CATSDLGVGTGNNEQFF
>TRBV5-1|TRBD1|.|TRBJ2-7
TGCGCCAGCAGCTCGAACAGGGGGCCCTACTACGAGCAGTACTTC
CASSSNRGPYYEQYF
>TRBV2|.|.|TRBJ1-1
TGTGCCAGCAGTGGTGGCAGCCTGAACACTGAAGCTTTCTTT
CASSGGSLNTEAFF
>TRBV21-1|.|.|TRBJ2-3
TGTGCCAGCAGCAAAGCCTACAGGGACCAGCCTCATACGCAGTATTTT
CASSKAYRDQPHTQYF
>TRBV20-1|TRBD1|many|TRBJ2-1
TGCAGTGCTAGAGATAGGACAGGCTCGTGGTATGAGCAGTTCTTC
CSARDRTGSWYEQFF
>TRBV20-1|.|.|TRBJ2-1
TGTAGTGCGCAGACAGACCAGTCCTACAATGAGCAGTTCTTC
CSAQTDQSYNEQFF
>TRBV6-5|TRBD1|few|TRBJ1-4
TGTGCCAGCAGTTACGGCACAGGGGGAGATGAAAAACTGTTTTTT
CASSYGTGGDEKLFF
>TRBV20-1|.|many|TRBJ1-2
TGCAGTGCTAGGGACTACACTAACTATGGCTACACCTTC
CSARDYTNYGYTF
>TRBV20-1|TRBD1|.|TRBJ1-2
TGCAGTGCTGCCGGGACAGAAAACTATGGCTACACCTTC
CSAAGTENYGYTF
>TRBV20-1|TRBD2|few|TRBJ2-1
TGCAGTGCTAGAGATATCGGGCGGGGGGGCTACAATGAGCAGTTCTTC
CSARDIGRGGYNEQFF
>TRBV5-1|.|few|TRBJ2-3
TGCGCCAGCAGTCTGGACAGACTTGACACAGATACGCAGTATTTT
CASSLDRLDTDTQYF
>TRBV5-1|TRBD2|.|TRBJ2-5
TGCGCCAGCAGAGACAGCGGGGGAGAAGAGACCCAGTACTTC
CASRDSGGEETQYF
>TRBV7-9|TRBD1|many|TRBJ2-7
TGTGCCAGCACAGAGGGGAGGACAGGGAGCTACGAGCAGTACTTC
CASTEGRTGSYEQYF
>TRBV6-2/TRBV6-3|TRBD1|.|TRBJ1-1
TGTGCCAGCAGTTACTCGACCGGGGACAGGGTGGTCTCGAACACTGAAGCTTTCTTT
CASSYSTGDRVVSNTEAFF
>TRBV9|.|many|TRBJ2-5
TGTGCCAGCAGCGTAGGGGGAGTCCGGGGGAGTGAGCAGTACTTC
CASSVGGVRGSEQYF
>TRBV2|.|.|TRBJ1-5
TGTGCCAGCGCGGGGAATAGCAATCAGCCCCAGCATTTT
CASAGNSNQPQHF
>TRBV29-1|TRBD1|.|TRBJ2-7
TGCAGCGTTGAAGCCCCGGGGACAGGGGAGTACTTC
CSVEAPGTGEYF
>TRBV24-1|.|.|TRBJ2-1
TGTGCCACCAGCCATCCGGGGGCCACCTACCATGAGCAGTTCTTC
CATSHPGATYHEQFF
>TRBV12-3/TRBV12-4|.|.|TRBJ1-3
TGTGCCAGCAGTTGGGCCCGAGCTGGAAACACCATATATTTT
CASSWARAGNTIYF
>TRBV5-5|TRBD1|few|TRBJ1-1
TGTGCCAGCAGCTTCGGGGTTGGAACAGGGGAGAAACCTGAAGCTTTCTTT
CASSFGVGTGEKPEAFF
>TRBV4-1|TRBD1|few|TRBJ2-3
TGCGCCAGCAGGGGACAGGGTCCCCATACGCAGTATTTT
CASRGQGPHTQYF
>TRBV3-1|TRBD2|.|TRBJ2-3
TGTGCCAGCAGTATACGTAGCGGGGGTGATGGAGATACGCAGTATTTT
CASSIRSGGDGDTQYF
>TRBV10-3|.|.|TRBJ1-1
TGTGCCATCAGTGAGTCACAGGTCCTGCTTGGGTCTAACACTGAAGCTTTCTTT
CAISESQVLLGSNTEAFF
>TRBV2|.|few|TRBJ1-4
TGTGCCAGCAGTACTCCCGGGACTGCAACTAATGAAAAACTGTTTTTT
CASSTPGTATNEKLFF
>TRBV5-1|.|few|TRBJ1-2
TGCGCCAGCAGCTTAGATTGGGGGAAGGACGGCTGCACCTTC
CASSLDWGKDGCTF
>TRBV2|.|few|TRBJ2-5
TGTGCCAGCAGTGAATGGTCCCGCCTCGGGGAGACCCAGTACTTC
CASSEWSRLGETQYF
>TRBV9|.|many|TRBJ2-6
TGTGCCAGCCAGGGGGGCATAGGGGCCAACGTCCTGACTTTC
CASQGGIGANVLTF
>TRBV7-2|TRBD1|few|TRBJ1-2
TGTGCCAGCAGCTCCGCAGGGGGGGCTAACTATGGCGACACCTTC
CASSSAGGANYGDTF
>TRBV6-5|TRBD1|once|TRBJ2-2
TGTGCCAGCAGCTACACCCGACGAACAGGGGTATATACCGGGGAGCTGTTTTTT
CASSYTRRTGVYTGELFF
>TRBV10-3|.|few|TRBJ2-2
TGTGCCATCAGTGAGCCGGGACACCGGAACACCGGGGAGCTGTTTTTT
CAISEPGHRNTGELFF
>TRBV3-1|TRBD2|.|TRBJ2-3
TGTGCCAGCAGCCTTCGCGGGACTAGCGGGGGTTCGACAGATACGCAGTATTTT
CASSLRGTSGGSTDTQYF
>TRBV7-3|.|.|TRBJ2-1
TGTGCCAGCAGCTTCGTCCCAGGGGCTGGCTCCTACAATGAGCAGTTCTTC
CASSFVPGAGSYNEQFF
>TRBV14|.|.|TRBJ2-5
TGTGCCAGCAGCCAGATCCCTCGGGGGGCACGCCGCCAAGGGACCCAGTACTTC
CASSQIPRGARRQGTQYF
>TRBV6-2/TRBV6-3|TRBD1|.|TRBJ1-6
TGTGCCAGCAGCAGTACAGGGGGCTATTCACCCCCCCACTTT
CASSSTGGYSPPHF
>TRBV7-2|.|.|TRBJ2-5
TGTGCCAGCAGCGCTACACCGGGACCACGAGAGACCCAGTACTTC
CASSATPGPRETQYF
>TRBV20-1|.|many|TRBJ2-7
TGCAGTGTAAGAGGTAAAGGGTCGGAGGAGCAGTACTTC
CSVRGKGSEEQYF
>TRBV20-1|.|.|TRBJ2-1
TGCAGTGCTGACAGCAGGGTTAATGAGCAGTTCTTC
CSADSRVNEQFF
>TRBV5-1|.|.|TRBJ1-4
TGCGCCAGCAGCCTCCTCGGGGGAGAAAAACTGTTTTTT
CASSLLGGEKLFF
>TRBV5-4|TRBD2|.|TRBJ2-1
TGTGTCAGCAGCTCTATCGCCAGGCGGGGGGAGTCCTACAATGAGCAGTTCTTC
CVSSSIARRGESYNEQFF
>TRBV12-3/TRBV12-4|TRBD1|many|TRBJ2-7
TGTGCCAGCAGCGGTGGGACAGGCAGGCTGCAGTACTTC
CASSGGTGRLQYF
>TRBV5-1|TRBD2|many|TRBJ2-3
TGCGCCAGCAGCTTGGGGGCTAGCGGGATTAGCACAGATACGCAGTATTTT
CASSLGASGISTDTQYF
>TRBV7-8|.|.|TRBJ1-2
TGTGCCAGCGCCCCCGAACGGAACTATGGCTACACCTTC
CASAPERNYGYTF
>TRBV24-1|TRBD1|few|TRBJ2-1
TGTGCCACCAGTCAAACCTTACAGGGGAATGAGCAGTTCTTC
CATSQTLQGNEQFF
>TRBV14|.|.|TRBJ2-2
TGTGCCAGCAGCCAGGTGACAGTAACCGGGGAGCTGTTTTTT
CASSQVTVTGELFF
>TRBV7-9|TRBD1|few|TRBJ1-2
TGTGCCAGCAATGAGGGGGCATATGGCTACACCTTC
CASNEGAYGYTF
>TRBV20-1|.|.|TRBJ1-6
TGCAGTGCTAGTAATGTCGGCTCCCCGGGCAATTCACCCCTCCACTTT
CSASNVGSPGNSPLHF
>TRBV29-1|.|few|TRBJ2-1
TGCAGCGTTGAAAGAGACCCAAAGAGCAATGAGCAGTTCTTC
CSVERDPKSNEQFF
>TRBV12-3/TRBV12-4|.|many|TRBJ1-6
TGTGCCAGCAGTTTGCGTCCCCAGGATTCACCCCTCCACTTT
CASSLRPQDSPLHF
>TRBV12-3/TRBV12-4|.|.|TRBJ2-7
TGTGCCAGCAGTTTAAAGACAGGAACAGGGAGCCACGAGCAGTACTTC
CASSLKTGTGSHEQYF
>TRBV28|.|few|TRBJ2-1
TGTGCCAGCAAGAGGAACAATGAGCAGTTCTTC
CASKRNNEQFF
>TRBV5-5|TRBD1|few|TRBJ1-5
TGTGCCAGCAGCGAGCCGGCAGGGGGTCAGCCCCAGCATTTT
CASSEPAGGQPQHF